These T cell receptor beta chains were read from a single sample in a study of cytomegalovirus exposure and HLA in healthy donors. Using immunoSEQ multiplex PCR, the repertoire was profiled, and TCRdb retains in-frame clones only, with some absent. The sample has approximately 70,000 clones, just under 95% seen once. Sequenced sample: PBMCs. The source of these receptors is a woman aged 18-35 years in good health and CMV-seropositive. The CDR3 runs from the conserved cysteine through the conserved F or W. A D gene is named only where the DNA matches it firmly. Part of the rows lack a size; the others show once, few, many or a class for expanded clones.

j_call: TRBJ2-3
clone_size: NA
v_call: TRBV10-1
d_call: TRBD2
cdr3_aa: CASSPAGGNTDTQYF
cdr3_nt: TGCGCCAGCAGTCCAGCGGGGGGCAACACAGATACGCAGTATTTT

j_call: TRBJ2-1
clone_size: NA
v_call: TRBV7-2
d_call: TRBD2
cdr3_aa: CASSTGTSGTFF
cdr3_nt: TGTGCCAGCAGCACCGGGACTAGCGGAACGTTCTTC

j_call: TRBJ1-6
clone_size: NA
v_call: TRBV11-2
d_call: NA
cdr3_aa: CASSLAGSPLHF
cdr3_nt: TGTGCCAGCAGCTTAGCAGGTTCACCCCTCCACTTT

j_call: TRBJ2-3
clone_size: NA
v_call: TRBV7-2
d_call: TRBD2
cdr3_aa: CASSRSGSPPDTQYF
cdr3_nt: TGTGCCAGCAGCAGGAGCGGGAGCCCCCCAGATACGCAGTATTTT

j_call: TRBJ2-3
clone_size: NA
v_call: TRBV13
d_call: NA
cdr3_aa: CASSLAGLSSDTQYF
cdr3_nt: TGTGCCAGCAGCCTGGCAGGGTTGTCATCAGATACGCAGTATTTT

j_call: TRBJ1-1
clone_size: NA
v_call: TRBV27
d_call: NA
cdr3_aa: CASSTGRGGTEAFF
cdr3_nt: TGTGCCAGCAGTACAGGGAGGGGAGGCACTGAAGCTTTCTTT

j_call: TRBJ2-1
clone_size: NA
v_call: TRBV5-1
d_call: NA
cdr3_aa: CASSLARARETPASNEQFF
cdr3_nt: TGCGCCAGCAGCTTGGCCCGGGCCCGGGAGACCCCTGCGTCCAATGAGCAGTTCTTC

j_call: TRBJ1-5
clone_size: NA
v_call: TRBV6-4
d_call: TRBD1
cdr3_aa: CASKRPDRDGHQPQHF
cdr3_nt: TGTGCCAGCAAGCGGCCGGACAGGGATGGGCATCAGCCCCAGCATTTT

j_call: TRBJ1-3
clone_size: NA
v_call: TRBV7-2
d_call: TRBD1
cdr3_aa: CASSTLGQGTGNTIYF
cdr3_nt: TGTGCCAGCAGCACCCTTGGACAGGGGACTGGAAACACCATATATTTT

j_call: TRBJ1-5
clone_size: NA
v_call: TRBV5-1
d_call: TRBD1
cdr3_aa: CASSLGDRGMVQPQHF
cdr3_nt: TGCGCCAGCAGCTTGGGGGACAGGGGAATGGTTCAGCCCCAGCATTTT

j_call: TRBJ2-1
clone_size: NA
v_call: TRBV18
d_call: NA
cdr3_aa: CASSPKVGEQFF
cdr3_nt: TGTGCCAGCTCCCCCAAAGTGGGCGAGCAGTTCTTC

j_call: TRBJ2-5
clone_size: NA
v_call: TRBV28
d_call: TRBD1
cdr3_aa: CASSLTGTGSRVTQYF
cdr3_nt: TGTGCCAGCAGTTTGACTGGGACAGGTAGCCGTGTGACCCAGTACTTC

j_call: TRBJ1-2
clone_size: NA
v_call: TRBV6-5
d_call: TRBD1
cdr3_aa: CASRSTGEGYTF
cdr3_nt: TGTGCCAGCAGATCGACAGGGGAAGGCTACACCTTC

j_call: TRBJ2-5
clone_size: NA
v_call: TRBV7-8
d_call: TRBD1
cdr3_aa: CASSFSDRVRYQETQYF
cdr3_nt: TGTGCCAGCAGCTTTTCGGACAGGGTTAGGTACCAAGAGACCCAGTACTTC

j_call: TRBJ2-1
clone_size: once
v_call: TRBV13
d_call: NA
cdr3_aa: CASSRGPSYNEQFF
cdr3_nt: TGTGCCAGCAGCCGGGGTCCCTCCTACAATGAGCAGTTCTTC

j_call: TRBJ2-1
clone_size: NA
v_call: TRBV7-9
d_call: NA
cdr3_aa: CASSLGWELIEQFF
cdr3_nt: TGTGCCAGCAGCTTAGGGTGGGAGCTCATTGAGCAGTTCTTC